Detailed here is one TCR beta chain. Sequence at one end of the junction differs from germline and may be a read error. The data were obtained in a study of tumor-infiltrating lymphocytes in primary liver carcinoma. The researchers produced TCR beta cDNA from around 0.5 ug total RNA with a constant-region primer. Modified slightly, ARM-PCR produced TCR beta libraries over three nested multiplex PCR rounds. The two initial PCR rounds, approximately 10 cycles each, used TRBV1-TRBV30 forward and C-beta reverse primers. TCRdb independently ran MiXCR on the multiplex PCR reads; one entry per CDR3 protein. The sample holds 95,000 to 100,000 distinct CDR3 sequences; approximately 70% are singletons and the top ten take more than 10%. CDR1 is SEHNR and CDR2 is FQNEAQ in the germline V gene (reference sequence). This CDR3 is built from 13 residues. Scientists recovered RNA and DNA together from roughly 20-30 mg of unsorted bulk tissue.

The V and J genes are TRBV7-9 and TRBJ1-2; perhaps TRBD1 as D (6 bases). This clonotype was obtained from an older woman with primary liver carcinoma and hepatitis B virus infection. Sequences were obtained from liver tumor tissue from sampling region 2. The subset was: tumor region T2, inferior pole. The CDR3 protein is CASSPQGLYGYSF. The CDR3 coding sequence is TGTGCCAGCAGCCCTCAGGGGCTGTATGGCTACAGCTTC.